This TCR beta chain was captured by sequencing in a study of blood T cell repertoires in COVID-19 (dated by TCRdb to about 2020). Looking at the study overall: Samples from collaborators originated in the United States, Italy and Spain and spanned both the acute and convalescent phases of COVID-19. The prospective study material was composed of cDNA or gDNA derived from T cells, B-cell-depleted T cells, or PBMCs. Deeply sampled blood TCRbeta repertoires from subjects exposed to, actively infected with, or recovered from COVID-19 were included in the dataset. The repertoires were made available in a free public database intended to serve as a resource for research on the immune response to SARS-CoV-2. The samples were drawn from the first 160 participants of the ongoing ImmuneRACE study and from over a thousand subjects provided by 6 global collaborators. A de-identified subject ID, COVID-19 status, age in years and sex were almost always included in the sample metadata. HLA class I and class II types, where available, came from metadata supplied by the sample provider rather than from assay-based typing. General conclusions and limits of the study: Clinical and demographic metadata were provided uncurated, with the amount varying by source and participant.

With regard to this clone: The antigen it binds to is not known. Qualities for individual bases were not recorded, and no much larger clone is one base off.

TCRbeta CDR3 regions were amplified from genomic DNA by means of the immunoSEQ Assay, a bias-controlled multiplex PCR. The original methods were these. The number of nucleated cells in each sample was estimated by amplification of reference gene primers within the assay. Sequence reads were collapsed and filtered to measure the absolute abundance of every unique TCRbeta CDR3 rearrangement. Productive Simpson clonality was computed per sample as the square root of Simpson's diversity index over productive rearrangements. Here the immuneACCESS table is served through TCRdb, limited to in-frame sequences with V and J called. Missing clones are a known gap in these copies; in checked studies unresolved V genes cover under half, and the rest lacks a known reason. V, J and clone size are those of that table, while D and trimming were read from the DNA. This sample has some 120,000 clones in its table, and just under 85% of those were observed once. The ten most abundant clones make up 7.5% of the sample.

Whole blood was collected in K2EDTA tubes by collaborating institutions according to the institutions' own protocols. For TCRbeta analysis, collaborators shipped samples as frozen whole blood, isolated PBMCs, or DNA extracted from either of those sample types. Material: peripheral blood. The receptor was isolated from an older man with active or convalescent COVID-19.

Here is the DNA: TGTGCCTGGAGTCATAAGCAGGGGAACACTGAAGCTTTCTTT. It codes for CAWSHKQGNTEAFF. The sequence is built from TRBV30 and TRBJ1-1; the D region possibly corresponds to TRBD1 (5 bases align). CDR3 length: 14 amino acids, cysteine to phenylalanine. Solely the CDR3 DNA is kept, with 42 bases framed from the first base. CDR1 and CDR2, per the germline V gene (reference sequence), are GTSNPN and SVGIG. A distance of 11 bases separates the germline ends of V and J, which lose 2 bases and 1 base respectively. With all but the CDR3 taken from the reference TRBV30 and TRBJ1-1 genes, the full variable domain is: SQTIHQWPATLVQPVGSPLSLECTVEGTSNPNLYWYRQAAGRGLQLLFYSVGIGQISSEVPQNLSASRPQDRQFILSSKKLLLSDSGFYLCAWSHKQGNTEAFFGQGTRLTVV.